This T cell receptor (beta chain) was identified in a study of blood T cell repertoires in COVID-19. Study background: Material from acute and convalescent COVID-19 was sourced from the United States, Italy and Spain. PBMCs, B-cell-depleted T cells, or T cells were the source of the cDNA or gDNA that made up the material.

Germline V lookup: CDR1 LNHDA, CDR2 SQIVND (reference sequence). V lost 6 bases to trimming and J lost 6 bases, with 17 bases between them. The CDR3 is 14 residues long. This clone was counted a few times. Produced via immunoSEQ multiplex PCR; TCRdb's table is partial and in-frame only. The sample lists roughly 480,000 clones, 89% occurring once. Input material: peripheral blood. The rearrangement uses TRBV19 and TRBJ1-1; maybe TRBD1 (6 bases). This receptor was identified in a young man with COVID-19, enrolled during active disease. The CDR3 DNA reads TGTGCCAGTAGCACCCGGGACAACACCGCTGAAGCTTTCTTT. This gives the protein CASSTRDNTAEAFF.